The 7 T cell receptor beta chains below come from one sample, sequenced in a study of cytomegalovirus exposure and HLA in healthy donors listed by TCRdb under 2017. The library was generated by the immunoSEQ multiplex PCR assay. For the multiplex PCR, a mixture combining 60 forward primers for TCR Vbeta segments and 13 reverse primers for TCR Jbeta segments was used. TCRdb retrieved this table from immuneACCESS and kept in-frame rearrangements only. Not all clones are present; in checked studies, unresolved V genes account for under half, and no reason is known for the remainder. Within this sample are 99,000 or so clones, with 13% to 15% of them counted one time only. Approximately 0.8% of the sample lies in the top ten. Sequenced input: PBMCs. These receptors were collected from a female donor in good health and CMV-seronegative.

This clone appeared a few times. The rearrangement joins TRBV14 to TRBJ2-3; D perhaps matches TRBD1 (5 bases). V lost 4 bases and J lost 4, with 9 bases in between. This CDR3 comprises 13 residues. In germline, CDR1 is SGHDN, CDR2 FVKESK. The CDR3 coding sequence is TGTGCCAGCAGCCGTGCAGGGTCAGATACGCAGTATTTT. It translates to CASSRAGSDTQYF. The full variable domain, rest sourced from reference TRBV14 and TRBJ2-3, is EAGVTQFPSHSVIEKGQTVTLRCDPISGHDNLYWYRRVMGKEIKFLLHFVKESKQDESGMPNNRFLAERTGGTYSTLKVQPAELEDSGVYFCASSRAGSDTQYFGPGTRLTVL.

This clone was detected a few times. The chain uses TRBV28 and TRBJ2-1; 12 bases map to TRBD2. The CDR3 contains 14 residues. The germline CDR1 and CDR2 sequences are MDHEN and SYDVKM. Unmatched junction bases numbered 6, after V lost 7 bases and J lost 8 bases. CDR3 sequence (DNA): TGTGCCAGCACCCCGGGACTAGCGGGTTATGAGCAGTTCTTC. It codes for CASTPGLAGYEQFF.

This clone has just a few counts. This chain connects TRBV28 to TRBJ2-7, with 8 positions matching TRBD2. Trimming cost V 5 bases and J 3 bases; bases outside gene matches: 12. The CDR3 is made up of 16 amino acids. Germline V gives CDR1 MDHEN, CDR2 SYDVKM. In nucleotides, the CDR3 is TGTGCCAGCAGTCTACGCGGGGGGCAGCGGGTCTACGAGCAGTACTTC. Encoded protein: CASSLRGGQRVYEQYF.

This clone was observed a handful of times. The rearrangement joins TRBV19 to TRBJ2-2; 15 nucleotides align to TRBD2. Germline V CDR1 and CDR2: LNHDA, SQIVND (reference sequence). The CDR3 is 17 amino acids. V lost 11 bases, J lost 5 bases, and 12 bases stayed unmatched. The CDR3 sequence: CAFTSGLAGGRTGELFF. The CDR3 DNA sequence: TGTGCCTTCACGTCAGGACTAGCGGGGGGGCGGACCGGGGAGCTGTTTTTT. Supplemented by reference TRBV19 and TRBJ2-2, the full variable domain reads DGGITQSPKYLFRKEGQNVTLSCEQNLNHDAMYWYRQDPGQGLRLIYYSQIVNDFQKGDIAEGYSVSREKKESFPLTVTSAQKNPTAFYLCAFTSGLAGGRTGELFFGEGSRLTVL.

This clone was counted a few times. The chain is built from TRBV7-9 and TRBJ2-2; D perhaps matches TRBD2 (5 bases). The germline V gene has CDR1 SEHNR and CDR2 FQNEAQ (reference sequence). The CDR3 sequence is 15 residues long. V dropped 2 bases and J dropped 1 base, with 8 bases sitting between them. In DNA, the CDR3 is TGTGCCAGCAGCTTAACCGGGAAGAACACCGGGGAGCTGTTTTTT. It encodes CASSLTGKNTGELFF.

The chain is built from TRBV5-8 and TRBJ2-7; TRBD1 might be the D (5 bases). The CDR3 totals 13 residues. V shed 1 base and J shed 7 bases, with 12 bases lying between them. CDR1 and CDR2 from the germline V gene are SGHTS and YDEGEE. The CDR3 sequence is CASSLQGTREQYF. Here the CDR3 DNA reads TGTGCCAGCAGCTTGCAGGGAACGCGGGAGCAGTACTTC.

This clone was seen a few times. V gene TRBV7-2 combines with J gene TRBJ2-7; 10 bases align to TRBD2. There are 16 residues in the CDR3. Germline V gene sequence: CDR1 SGHTA, CDR2 FQGNSA. Germline trimming cut 3 bases from V and 7 bases from J; bases unmatched to any gene: 12. In nucleotides, the CDR3 is TGTGCCAGCAGCTTCCTCAAACTAGCGGGGAAGGAAGAGCAGTACTTC. Amino acid sequence: CASSFLKLAGKEEQYF.